The T cell receptor (beta chain) under discussion was sequenced for a study of cytomegalovirus exposure and HLA in healthy donors. Findings and limits, study-wide: The authors confirmed in vitro that a few CMV-associated chains were specific for CMV antigens. Rare sequences made up most TCRs, while some public TCRs were found in many donors. The classifier, whose performance was assessed in both the original and validation cohorts, reportedly diagnosed cytomegalovirus status with high specificity and sensitivity.

Of note for this clone: Its target is unknown.

The data were produced by immunoSEQ multiplex PCR, yet TCRdb's version contains in-frame clones alone and is incomplete. The sample carries 100,000 to 120,000 clones, more than 75% recorded once. Trimming removed 1 base from V and 0 bases from J, with 10 bases in between. The V gene's germline CDR1 is SGHAT and CDR2 FQNNGV. The CDR3 loop spans 15 amino acids. This TCR came from a woman younger than 45 in good health and CMV-seropositive. This rearrangement joins TRBV11-2 to TRBJ2-7; D unclear. The sequenced material came from PBMCs. The CDR3 bases are TGTGCCAGCAGCTTAGGGCGGTCGACCTCCTACGAGCAGTACTTC. Its protein is CASSLGRSTSYEQYF.